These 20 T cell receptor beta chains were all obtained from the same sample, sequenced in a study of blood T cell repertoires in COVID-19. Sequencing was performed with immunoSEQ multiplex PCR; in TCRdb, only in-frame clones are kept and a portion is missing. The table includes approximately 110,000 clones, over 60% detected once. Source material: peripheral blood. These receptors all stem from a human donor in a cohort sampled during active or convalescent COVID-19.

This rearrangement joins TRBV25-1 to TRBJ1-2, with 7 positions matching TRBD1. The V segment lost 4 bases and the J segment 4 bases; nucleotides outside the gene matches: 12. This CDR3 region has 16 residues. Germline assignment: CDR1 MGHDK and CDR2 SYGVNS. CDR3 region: CASSGSYRGSSYGYTF. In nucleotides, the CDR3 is TGTGCCAGCAGTGGGTCTTACAGGGGCTCTAGCTATGGCTACACCTTC.

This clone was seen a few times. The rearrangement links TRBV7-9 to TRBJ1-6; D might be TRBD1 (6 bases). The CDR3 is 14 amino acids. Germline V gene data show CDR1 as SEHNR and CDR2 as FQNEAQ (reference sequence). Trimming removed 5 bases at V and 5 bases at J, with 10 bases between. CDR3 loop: CASSTDRDNSPLHF. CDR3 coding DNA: TGTGCCAGCAGCACGGACAGAGATAATTCACCCCTCCACTTT.

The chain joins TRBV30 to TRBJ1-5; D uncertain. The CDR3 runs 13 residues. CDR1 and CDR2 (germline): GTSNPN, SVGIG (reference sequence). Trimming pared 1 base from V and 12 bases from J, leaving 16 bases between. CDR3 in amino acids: CAWSGWAEEGQHF. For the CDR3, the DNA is TGTGCCTGGAGTGGGTGGGCCGAGGAGGGCCAGCATTTT.

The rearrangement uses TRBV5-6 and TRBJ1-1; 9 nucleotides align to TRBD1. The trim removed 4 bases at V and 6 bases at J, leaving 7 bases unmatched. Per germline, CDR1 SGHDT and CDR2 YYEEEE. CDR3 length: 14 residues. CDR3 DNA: TGTGCCAGCAGCCTTAGACGACAGGGGGCTGAAGCTTTCTTT. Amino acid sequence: CASSLRRQGAEAFF.

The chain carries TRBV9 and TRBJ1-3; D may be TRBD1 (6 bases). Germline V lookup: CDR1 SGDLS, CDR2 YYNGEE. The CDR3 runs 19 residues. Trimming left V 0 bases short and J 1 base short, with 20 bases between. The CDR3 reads CASSVGSDPGGRSGNTIYF. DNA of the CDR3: TGTGCCAGCAGCGTAGGGTCAGATCCGGGGGGCCGGTCTGGAAACACCATATATTTT. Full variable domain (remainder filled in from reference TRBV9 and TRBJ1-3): DSGVTQTPKHLITATGQRVTLRCSPRSGDLSVYWYQQSLDQGLQFLIQYYNGEERAKGNILERFSAQQFPDLHSELNLSSLELGDSALYFCASSVGSDPGGRSGNTIYFGEGSWLTVV.

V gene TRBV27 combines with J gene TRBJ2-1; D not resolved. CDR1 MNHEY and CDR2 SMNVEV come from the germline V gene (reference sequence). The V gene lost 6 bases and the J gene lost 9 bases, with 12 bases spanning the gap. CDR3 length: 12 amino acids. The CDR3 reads CASSLLPSEQFF. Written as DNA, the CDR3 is TGTGCCAGCAGCCTATTACCCTCTGAGCAGTTCTTC.

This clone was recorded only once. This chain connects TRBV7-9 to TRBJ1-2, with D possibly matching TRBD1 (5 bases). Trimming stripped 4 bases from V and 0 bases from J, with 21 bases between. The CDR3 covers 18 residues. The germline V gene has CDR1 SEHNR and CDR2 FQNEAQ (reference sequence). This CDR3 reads CASSSGLLGPTANYGYTF. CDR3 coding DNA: TGTGCCAGCAGCTCGGGACTCCTAGGCCCCACAGCTAACTATGGCTACACCTTC.

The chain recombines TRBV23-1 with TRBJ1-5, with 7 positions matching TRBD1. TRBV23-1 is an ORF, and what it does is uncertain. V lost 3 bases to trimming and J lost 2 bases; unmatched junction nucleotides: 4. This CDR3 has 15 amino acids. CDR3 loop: CASSQKGAGNQPQHF. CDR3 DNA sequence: TGCGCCAGCAGTCAGAAGGGGGCCGGCAATCAGCCCCAGCATTTT.

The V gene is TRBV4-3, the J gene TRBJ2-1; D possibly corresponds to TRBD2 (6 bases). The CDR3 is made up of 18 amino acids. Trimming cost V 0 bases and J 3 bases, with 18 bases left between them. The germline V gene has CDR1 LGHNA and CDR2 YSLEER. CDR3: CASSQDWASDAYYNEQFF. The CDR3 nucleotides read TGCGCCAGCAGCCAAGACTGGGCTAGCGACGCGTACTACAATGAGCAGTTCTTC.

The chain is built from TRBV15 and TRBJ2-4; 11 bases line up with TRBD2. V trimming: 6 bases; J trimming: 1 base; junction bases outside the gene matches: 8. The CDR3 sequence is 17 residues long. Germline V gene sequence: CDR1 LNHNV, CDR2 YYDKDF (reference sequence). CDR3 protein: CATSDSGGALAKNIQYF. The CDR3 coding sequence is TGTGCCACCAGTGATAGCGGGGGGGCCTTGGCCAAAAACATTCAGTACTTC. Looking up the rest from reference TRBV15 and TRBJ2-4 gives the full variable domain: DAMVIQNPRYQVTQFGKPVTLSCSQTLNHNVMYWYQQKSSQAPKLLFHYYDKDFNNEADTPDNFQSRRPNTSFCFLDIRSPGLGDTAMYLCATSDSGGALAKNIQYFGAGTRLSVL.

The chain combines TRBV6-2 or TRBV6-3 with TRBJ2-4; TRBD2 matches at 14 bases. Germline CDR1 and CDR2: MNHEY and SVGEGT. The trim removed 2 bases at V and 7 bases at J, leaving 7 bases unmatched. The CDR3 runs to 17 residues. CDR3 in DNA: TGTGCCAGCAGTTACCATGGGACTAGCGGGAGAGGGAACATTCAGTACTTC. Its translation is CASSYHGTSGRGNIQYF.

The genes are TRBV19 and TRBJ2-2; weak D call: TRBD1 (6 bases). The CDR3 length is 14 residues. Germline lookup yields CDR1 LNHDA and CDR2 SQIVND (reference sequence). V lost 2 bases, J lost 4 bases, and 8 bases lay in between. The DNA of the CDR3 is TGTGCCAGTAGTATACGCAGGGGCACCGGGGAGCTGTTTTTT. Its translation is CASSIRRGTGELFF.

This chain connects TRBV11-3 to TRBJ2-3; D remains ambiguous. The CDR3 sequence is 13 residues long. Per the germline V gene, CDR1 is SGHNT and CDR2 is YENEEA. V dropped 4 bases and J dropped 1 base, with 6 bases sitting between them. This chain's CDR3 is CASSSRGTDTQYF. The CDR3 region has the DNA TGTGCCAGCAGCTCCCGGGGCACAGATACGCAGTATTTT. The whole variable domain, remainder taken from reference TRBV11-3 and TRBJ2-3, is EAGVVQSPRYKIIEKKQPVAFWCNPISGHNTLYWYLQNLGQGPELLIRYENEEAVDDSQLPKDRFSAERLKGVDSTLKIQPAELGDSAVYLCASSSRGTDTQYFGPGTRLTVL.

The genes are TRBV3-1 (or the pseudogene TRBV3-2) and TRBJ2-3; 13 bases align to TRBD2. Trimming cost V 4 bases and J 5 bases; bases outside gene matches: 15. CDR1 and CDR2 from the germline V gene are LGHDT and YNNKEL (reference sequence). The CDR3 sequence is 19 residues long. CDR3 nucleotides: TGTGCCAGCAGCCCCCGGGCAGGCATCGGACTAGCGGGGGTAGATACGCAGTATTTT. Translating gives CASSPRAGIGLAGVDTQYF.

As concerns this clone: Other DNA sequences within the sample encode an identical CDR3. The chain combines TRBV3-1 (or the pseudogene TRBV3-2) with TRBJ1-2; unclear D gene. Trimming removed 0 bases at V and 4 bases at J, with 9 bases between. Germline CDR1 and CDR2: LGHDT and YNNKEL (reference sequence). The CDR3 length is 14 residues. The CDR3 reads CASSQDRGGYGYTF. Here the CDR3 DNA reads TGTGCCAGCAGCCAAGATCGGGGAGGCTATGGCTACACCTTC.

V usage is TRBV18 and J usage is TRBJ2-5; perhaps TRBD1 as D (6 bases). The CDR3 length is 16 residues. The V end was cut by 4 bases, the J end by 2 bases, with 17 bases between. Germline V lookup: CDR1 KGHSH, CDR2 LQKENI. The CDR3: CASSLNTGTSQETQYF. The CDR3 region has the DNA TGTGCCAGCTCACTCAATACCGGGACATCGCAAGAGACCCAGTACTTC.

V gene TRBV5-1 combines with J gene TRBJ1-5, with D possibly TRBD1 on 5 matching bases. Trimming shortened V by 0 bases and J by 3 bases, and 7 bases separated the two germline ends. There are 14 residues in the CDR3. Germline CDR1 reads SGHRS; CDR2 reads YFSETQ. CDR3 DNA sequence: TGCGCCAGCAGCTTGGAGGGGTACAATCAGCCCCAGCATTTT. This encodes CASSLEGYNQPQHF.

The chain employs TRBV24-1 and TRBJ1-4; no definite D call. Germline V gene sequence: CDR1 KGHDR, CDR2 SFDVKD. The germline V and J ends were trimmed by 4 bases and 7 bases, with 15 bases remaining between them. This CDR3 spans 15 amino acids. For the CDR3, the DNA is TGTGCCACCAGTGACCCCTCTGGAGGGTCTGAAAAACTGTTTTTT. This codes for CATSDPSGGSEKLFF.

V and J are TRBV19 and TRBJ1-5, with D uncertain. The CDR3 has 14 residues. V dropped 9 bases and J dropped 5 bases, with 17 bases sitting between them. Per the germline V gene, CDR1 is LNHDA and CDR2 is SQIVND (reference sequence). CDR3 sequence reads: CASRPGARDQPQHF. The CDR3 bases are TGTGCCAGCCGCCCGGGAGCGAGGGATCAGCCCCAGCATTTT.

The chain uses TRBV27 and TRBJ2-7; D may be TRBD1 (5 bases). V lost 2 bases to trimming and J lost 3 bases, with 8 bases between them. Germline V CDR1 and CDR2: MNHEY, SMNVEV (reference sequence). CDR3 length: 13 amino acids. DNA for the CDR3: TGTGCCAGCAGTTTAGCAGGGATCTACGAGCAGTACTTC. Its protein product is CASSLAGIYEQYF.